This TCR beta chain was sequenced during a study of shared clonotypes between healthy human individuals. Study results and caveats: Sequencing depth was expected to influence donor clonotype sharing.

The authors ran the assay at deep level. It was on ten immunoSEQ deep assay plates that unsorted PBMC DNA was sequenced. Authors' data handling: ImmunoSEQ sequences covered only the junction and lacked quality scores; filtering therefore differed. Assay: immunoSEQ multiplex PCR; the TCRdb copy retains only in-frame clones and omits some. The D gene and trimming were derived from the DNA, and the V and J assignments and clone size from that table. The data show fewer than 650,000 clones, 76% seen once. To note about this clone: Its antigen is unknown.

V was pared by 3 bases and J by 2 bases, with 3 bases of the junction left unmatched. Germline V CDR1 and CDR2: SEHNR, FQNEAQ (reference sequence). This CDR3 contains 16 residues. This chain joins TRBV7-9 and TRBJ2-6, with 8 positions matching TRBD1. The sequencing sample was made of PBMCs. This TCR came from a woman in her forties in good health. Some clones in this sample may be carry-over from other donors' samples. The DNA of the CDR3 is TGTGCCAGCAGCTTGGCAGGGGGCGCTGGGGCCAACGTCCTGACTTTC. This codes for CASSLAGGAGANVLTF.